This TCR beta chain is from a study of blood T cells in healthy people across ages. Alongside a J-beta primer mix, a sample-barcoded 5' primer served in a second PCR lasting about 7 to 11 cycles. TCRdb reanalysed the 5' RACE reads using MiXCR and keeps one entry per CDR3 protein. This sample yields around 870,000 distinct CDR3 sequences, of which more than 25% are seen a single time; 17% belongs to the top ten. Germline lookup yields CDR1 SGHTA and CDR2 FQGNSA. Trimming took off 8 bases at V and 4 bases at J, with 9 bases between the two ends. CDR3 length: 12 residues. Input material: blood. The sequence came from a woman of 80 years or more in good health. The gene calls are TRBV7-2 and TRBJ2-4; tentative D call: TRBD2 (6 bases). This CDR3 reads CASLGGKNIQYF. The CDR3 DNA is TGTGCCAGCTTGGGGGGAAAAAACATTCAGTACTTC.